This TCR beta chain comes out of a study of regulatory T cells in long-lasting Graves disease. Study results and limitations: Preferential use of TRBV28, TRBJ1-2 and TRBJ2-5 was seen in persistent disease.

This clonotype was picked up many times. Its antigen remains unknown. Germline V gene sequence: CDR1 MNHEY, CDR2 SVGEGT. The CDR3 loop spans 16 amino acids. V was cut by 5 bases and J by 0 bases, with 17 bases left in between. The time point: newly diagnosed GD, antithyroid drugs for less than 3 months. Extracted PBMC RNA gave rise to the TCR library. All patients originated from an endocrinology department located in Xi'an, China. Relying on iRepertoire HTBI primers and Arm-PCR of CDR3 regions, the team built TCR beta libraries. TCRdb re-derived calls from the multiplex PCR reads in MiXCR, one entry per CDR3 protein. The sample has under 700,000 distinct CDR3 sequences; about 16% are singletons. The same specimen was also included in a second study, on T cells in Graves' hyperthyroidism and ophthalmopathy.

The origin of this receptor is a woman aged 40 to 65 with Graves disease. The starting material was peripheral blood mononuclear cells (PBMCs), obtained at new diagnosis, from a patient treated with antithyroid drugs. The V gene is TRBV6-2 or TRBV6-3, the J gene TRBJ2-7; D is perhaps TRBD1 or TRBD2 (5 bases each). The CDR3 protein is CASSQPDTRVSYEQYF. The CDR3 coding sequence is TGTGCCAGCAGTCAACCGGACACTAGGGTCTCCTACGAGCAGTACTTC.